The T cell receptor beta chain under discussion was sequenced for a study of technical replicates of blood from a few donors. The CDR3 runs to 16 residues. Per the germline V gene, CDR1 is SGHTA and CDR2 is FQGNSA. V was clipped by 3 bases and J by 5 bases; unmatched bases: 10. Using immunoSEQ multiplex PCR, the repertoire was profiled, and TCRdb retains in-frame clones only, with some absent. In the table there are 65,000 to 95,000 clones, around 93% of which are singletons. The TCR was taken from a human donor in good health. This chain connects TRBV7-2 to TRBJ2-5, with TRBD2 identical over 9 bases. The material sequenced was T cells isolated from PBMCs. CDR3 amino acids: CASSFNGGGAWETQYF. The CDR3 DNA follows: TGTGCCAGCAGCTTTAATGGCGGGGGGGCATGGGAGACCCAGTACTTC.